The TCR beta chain described here comes from a study of cytomegalovirus exposure and HLA in healthy donors. Study details: As released early, the data held roughly 85 million unique TCRs from HLA-typed donors.

The PCR was carried out with 60 Vbeta primers and 13 Jbeta primers. Assay: immunoSEQ multiplex PCR; the TCRdb copy retains only in-frame clones and omits some. Among about 120,000 clones listed, 80% were seen once. The CDR3 covers 14 residues. Germline V gives CDR1 MNHNS, CDR2 SASEGT. J lost 1 base, V lost 6 bases, and 4 bases had no gene match. Whole-study findings and limits: Later findings reportedly placed an Asian-associated ancestry cluster below the approximately 670-donor mean for N-insertions. A later analysis linked a missense variant in DCLRE1C to the trimming of TCR beta V and J genes.

On this clone: The target antigen is unknown.

This chain uses TRBV6-1 with TRBJ1-1, with TRBD1 matching 8 bases. The receptor comes from a female donor in good health and CMV-seronegative. What was sequenced was PBMCs. Here the CDR3 DNA reads TGTGCCAGCAGCTTCGACAGGGGGAACACTGAAGCTTTCTTT. Translated: CASSFDRGNTEAFF.